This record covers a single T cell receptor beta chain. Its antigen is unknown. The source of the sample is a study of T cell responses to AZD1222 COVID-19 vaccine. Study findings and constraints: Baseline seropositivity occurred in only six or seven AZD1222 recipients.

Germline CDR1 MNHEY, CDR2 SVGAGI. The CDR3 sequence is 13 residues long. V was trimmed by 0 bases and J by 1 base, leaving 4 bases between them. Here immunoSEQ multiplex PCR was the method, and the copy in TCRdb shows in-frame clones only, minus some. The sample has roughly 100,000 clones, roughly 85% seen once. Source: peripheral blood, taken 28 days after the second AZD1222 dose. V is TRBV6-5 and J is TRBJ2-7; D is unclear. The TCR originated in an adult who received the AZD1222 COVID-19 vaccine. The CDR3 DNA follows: TGTGCCAGCAGTTACTCATCATCCTACGAGCAGTACTTC. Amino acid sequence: CASSYSSSYEQYF.